These T cell receptor beta chains were read from a single sample in a study of response to subunit inactivated influenza vaccine. TCRdb reprocessed the RT-PCR reads via MiXCR and lists one record per CDR3 protein. The table has a few hundred thousand distinct CDR3 sequences, roughly an eighth seen once. The source was non-naive T cells sorted from PBMCs, collected approximately 15 days before vaccination. The receptors stem from a man aged 50-60 years who received an inactivated influenza vaccine. The CDR3 runs from the conserved cysteine through the conserved F or W. A D gene is named only where the DNA matches it firmly. For some rows the clone size is stated as once, few or many, or as a class when expanded; others skip it.

D gene: TRBD1
J gene: TRBJ2-1
clone size: many
V gene: TRBV10-3
CDR3 protein: CAISEEGGRWDEQFF
CDR3 DNA: TGTGCCATCAGTGAAGAAGGGGGCAGGTGGGATGAGCAGTTCTTC

D gene: NA
J gene: TRBJ1-2
clone size: NA
V gene: TRBV5-1
CDR3 protein: CASSFGFFNPGRTNYGYTF
CDR3 DNA: TGCGCCAGCAGCTTTGGCTTCTTTAACCCAGGACGGACAAACTATGGCTACACCTTC

D gene: NA
J gene: TRBJ1-3
clone size: NA
V gene: TRBV7-2
CDR3 protein: CASSRIELSGNTIYF
CDR3 DNA: TGTGCCAGCAGCCGCATTGAGCTCTCTGGAAACACCATATATTTT

D gene: NA
J gene: TRBJ1-1
clone size: NA
V gene: TRBV5-1
CDR3 protein: CASSLEQGHSEAFF
CDR3 DNA: TGCGCCAGCAGCTTGGAACAGGGCCATTCGGAAGCTTTCTTT

D gene: NA
J gene: TRBJ1-1
clone size: NA
V gene: TRBV3-1
CDR3 protein: CASSQIRGEAFF
CDR3 DNA: TGTGCCAGCAGCCAGATCAGGGGTGAAGCTTTCTTT

D gene: NA
J gene: TRBJ1-1
clone size: NA
V gene: TRBV7-2
CDR3 protein: CASSLMGRTEAFF
CDR3 DNA: TGTGCCAGCAGCTTAATGGGGCGGACTGAAGCTTTCTTT

D gene: NA
J gene: TRBJ2-1
clone size: few
V gene: TRBV7-9
CDR3 protein: CASRGGQGVNEQFF
CDR3 DNA: TGTGCCAGCAGGGGGGGGCAGGGGGTCAATGAGCAGTTCTTC

D gene: TRBD1
J gene: TRBJ2-7
clone size: few
V gene: TRBV28
CDR3 protein: CASNAAGTGVQYF
CDR3 DNA: TGTGCCAGCAATGCCGCCGGGACAGGGGTGCAGTACTTC

D gene: NA
J gene: TRBJ1-3
clone size: few
V gene: TRBV12-3/TRBV12-4
CDR3 protein: CASSGWPRLEGNTIYF
CDR3 DNA: TGTGCCAGCAGTGGGTGGCCGCGGTTGGAGGGAAACACCATATATTTT

D gene: NA
J gene: TRBJ2-3
clone size: many
V gene: TRBV29-1
CDR3 protein: CSVEDAGTSTDTQYF
CDR3 DNA: TGCAGCGTTGAAGATGCCGGGACAAGCACAGATACGCAGTATTTT

D gene: NA
J gene: TRBJ2-7
clone size: few
V gene: TRBV6-5
CDR3 protein: CASSYSIPRQSYEQYF
CDR3 DNA: TGTGCCAGCAGTTACTCGATCCCCAGACAGTCCTACGAGCAGTACTTC

D gene: NA
J gene: TRBJ1-1
clone size: NA
V gene: TRBV10-2
CDR3 protein: CASLDGHMNTEAFF
CDR3 DNA: TGCGCCAGCCTGGACGGTCATATGAACACTGAAGCTTTCTTT

D gene: NA
J gene: TRBJ1-5
clone size: NA
V gene: TRBV30
CDR3 protein: CAWSEGLHGQPQHF
CDR3 DNA: TGTGCCTGGAGTGAAGGGCTCCACGGTCAGCCCCAGCATTTT

D gene: NA
J gene: TRBJ2-3
clone size: few
V gene: TRBV5-6
CDR3 protein: CASSFSRESQIRSETQYF
CDR3 DNA: TGTGCCAGCAGCTTTTCACGGGAATCACAGATACGCAGTGAAACGCAGTATTTT

D gene: NA
J gene: TRBJ2-1
clone size: NA
V gene: TRBV5-1
CDR3 protein: CASSSDTGGVQFF
CDR3 DNA: TGCGCCAGCAGCTCCGACACGGGCGGCGTGCAGTTCTTC

D gene: NA
J gene: TRBJ2-2
clone size: many
V gene: TRBV7-2
CDR3 protein: CASSLNSGGPGELFF
CDR3 DNA: TGTGCCAGCAGCTTAAACTCCGGGGGTCCCGGGGAGCTGTTTTTT

D gene: TRBD2
J gene: TRBJ2-7
clone size: few
V gene: TRBV5-6
CDR3 protein: CASSLASGGHEQYF
CDR3 DNA: TGTGCCAGCAGCTTGGCTAGCGGGGGCCACGAGCAGTACTTC

D gene: TRBD2
J gene: TRBJ2-1
clone size: many
V gene: TRBV20-1
CDR3 protein: CSARDTGGLGYNEQFF
CDR3 DNA: TGCAGTGCTAGAGATACGGGGGGGCTAGGATACAATGAGCAGTTCTTC

D gene: NA
J gene: TRBJ1-2
clone size: NA
V gene: TRBV15
CDR3 protein: CATRPRSPGSMGYGYTF
CDR3 DNA: TGTGCCACCAGACCGCGGTCACCAGGGTCGATGGGTTATGGCTACACCTTC

D gene: NA
J gene: TRBJ2-7
clone size: NA
V gene: TRBV14
CDR3 protein: CASSQANHYEQYF
CDR3 DNA: TGTGCCAGCAGCCAAGCTAACCACTACGAGCAGTACTTC

D gene: NA
J gene: TRBJ2-3
clone size: few
V gene: TRBV4-3
CDR3 protein: CASSSGLHTDTQYF
CDR3 DNA: TGCGCCAGCAGCTCGGGACTTCACACAGATACGCAGTATTTT

D gene: NA
J gene: TRBJ1-1
clone size: NA
V gene: TRBV7-9
CDR3 protein: CASSGVLGVNTEAFF
CDR3 DNA: TGTGCCAGCAGCGGAGTCCTCGGGGTGAACACTGAAGCTTTCTTT

D gene: NA
J gene: TRBJ2-7
clone size: NA
V gene: TRBV19
CDR3 protein: CASGYRDSYEQYF
CDR3 DNA: TGTGCCAGTGGATACAGGGACTCCTACGAGCAGTACTTC

D gene: TRBD1
J gene: TRBJ2-3
clone size: many
V gene: TRBV6-1
CDR3 protein: CASRRTGSTDTQYF
CDR3 DNA: TGTGCCAGCAGGAGGACAGGGAGCACAGATACGCAGTATTTT

D gene: TRBD2
J gene: TRBJ2-3
clone size: NA
V gene: TRBV2
CDR3 protein: CASKSGGVDTQYF
CDR3 DNA: TGTGCCAGCAAATCCGGGGGGGTAGATACGCAGTATTTT

D gene: NA
J gene: TRBJ2-5
clone size: many
V gene: TRBV6-2/TRBV6-3
CDR3 protein: CASTQGGETQYF
CDR3 DNA: TGTGCCAGCACCCAAGGAGGAGAGACCCAGTACTTC

D gene: NA
J gene: TRBJ2-7
clone size: many
V gene: TRBV5-1
CDR3 protein: CASKGEYEQYF
CDR3 DNA: TGCGCCAGCAAAGGAGAATACGAGCAGTACTTC

D gene: TRBD1
J gene: TRBJ2-6
clone size: NA
V gene: TRBV27
CDR3 protein: CASSSSAGGHGANVLTF
CDR3 DNA: TGTGCCAGCAGTTCATCGGCAGGGGGACATGGGGCCAACGTCCTGACTTTC

D gene: TRBD2
J gene: TRBJ2-7
clone size: many
V gene: TRBV15
CDR3 protein: CATSSIQKLAAEQYF
CDR3 DNA: TGTGCCACCAGCAGCATACAAAAACTAGCGGCAGAGCAGTACTTC

D gene: TRBD1
J gene: TRBJ1-2
clone size: NA
V gene: TRBV20-1
CDR3 protein: CSATRSGQGADYGYTF
CDR3 DNA: TGCAGTGCTACACGCAGTGGACAGGGGGCAGACTATGGCTACACCTTC

D gene: NA
J gene: TRBJ2-1
clone size: few
V gene: TRBV18
CDR3 protein: CASSPSWGAYNEQFF
CDR3 DNA: TGTGCCAGCTCACCATCATGGGGGGCGTACAATGAGCAGTTCTTC

D gene: NA
J gene: TRBJ1-1
clone size: NA
V gene: TRBV12-3/TRBV12-4
CDR3 protein: CASSLTGNGEAFF
CDR3 DNA: TGTGCCAGCAGTTTAACAGGGAACGGTGAAGCTTTCTTT

D gene: TRBD1
J gene: TRBJ2-5
clone size: many
V gene: TRBV20-1
CDR3 protein: CSAPRQGVVTQYF
CDR3 DNA: TGCAGTGCACCCAGACAGGGGGTTGTGACCCAGTACTTC

D gene: NA
J gene: TRBJ2-7
clone size: NA
V gene: TRBV3-1
CDR3 protein: CASSQEGRASSYEQYF
CDR3 DNA: TGTGCCAGCAGCCAAGAAGGCAGGGCGAGCTCCTACGAGCAGTACTTC

D gene: NA
J gene: TRBJ2-1
clone size: NA
V gene: TRBV7-9
CDR3 protein: CASSLDGGDYNGQFF
CDR3 DNA: TGTGCCAGCAGCTTAGATGGCGGGGATTACAATGGGCAGTTCTTC

D gene: NA
J gene: TRBJ1-5
clone size: many
V gene: TRBV20-1
CDR3 protein: CSARAGDQPQHF
CDR3 DNA: TGCAGTGCTAGAGCGGGGGATCAGCCCCAGCATTTT

D gene: TRBD2
J gene: TRBJ2-1
clone size: NA
V gene: TRBV7-2
CDR3 protein: CASSPLAGTFNEQFF
CDR3 DNA: TGTGCCAGCAGCCCCCTAGCGGGCACGTTTAATGAGCAGTTCTTC

D gene: NA
J gene: TRBJ2-7
clone size: NA
V gene: TRBV28
CDR3 protein: CASTPGRDEQYF
CDR3 DNA: TGTGCCAGCACTCCCGGCCGGGACGAGCAGTACTTC

D gene: TRBD2
J gene: TRBJ2-1
clone size: few
V gene: TRBV18
CDR3 protein: CASSPGLAGTGEQFF
CDR3 DNA: TGTGCCAGCTCACCGGGACTAGCGGGGACCGGGGAGCAGTTCTTC

D gene: TRBD1
J gene: TRBJ2-7
clone size: few
V gene: TRBV20-1
CDR3 protein: CSAHGQGQNSYEQYF
CDR3 DNA: TGCAGTGCCCACGGACAGGGGCAGAACTCCTACGAGCAGTACTTC

D gene: TRBD1
J gene: TRBJ1-1
clone size: NA
V gene: TRBV5-6
CDR3 protein: CASTHGQGDTEAFF
CDR3 DNA: TGTGCCAGCACGCATGGACAGGGGGACACTGAAGCTTTCTTT

D gene: TRBD2
J gene: TRBJ2-1
clone size: many
V gene: TRBV11-2
CDR3 protein: CASSFSGRGEQFF
CDR3 DNA: TGTGCCAGCAGCTTTAGCGGGAGAGGTGAGCAGTTCTTC